The rows below give T cell receptor beta chains drawn from one sample of a study of blood T cell repertoires in COVID-19. The assay was immunoSEQ multiplex PCR, and TCRdb's table has in-frame clones only and misses some. The sample shows approximately 310,000 clones, 85% of them seen only once. The sequenced sample was PBMCs or T cells enriched from blood (not recorded which). All receptors derive from a woman between 25 and 40 years old who had been exposed to COVID-19. Each CDR3 is given with its conserved first and last residue. The order of the fields is D gene, V gene, J gene, clone size, CDR3 protein, CDR3 DNA. The D gene is left open where the match is weak. Some rows have no size entry. The others give once, few or many, or a class for an expanded clone.

TRBD1	TRBV18	TRBJ1-1	-	CASSPLIATGKGTEAFF	TGTGCCAGCTCCCCTCTGATTGCGACAGGGAAAGGCACTGAAGCTTTCTTT
TRBD1	TRBV2	TRBJ1-2	-	CASSPGQGEGYTF	TGTGCCAGCAGTCCGGGACAGGGGGAGGGCTACACCTTC
TRBD2	TRBV7-9	TRBJ2-1	-	CASSLPSGGLQFF	TGTGCCAGCAGCTTACCTAGCGGGGGGCTTCAGTTCTTC
-	TRBV7-6	TRBJ1-6	-	CASSLTDNSPLHF	TGTGCCAGCAGCCTAACCGATAATTCACCCCTCCACTTT
TRBD2	TRBV7-2	TRBJ2-1	-	CASSPKRGISNEQFF	TGTGCCAGCAGCCCGAAGCGGGGTATTTCGAATGAGCAGTTCTTC
TRBD2	TRBV7-9	TRBJ2-1	-	CASSLLAGGDNEQFF	TGTGCCAGCAGCTTATTAGCGGGGGGTGATAATGAGCAGTTCTTC
-	TRBV27	TRBJ1-1	few	CASSRGDLNTEAFF	TGTGCCAGCAGCCGGGGAGACCTAAACACTGAAGCTTTCTTT
TRBD2	TRBV6-2/TRBV6-3	TRBJ2-1	-	CASSASGGSLYNEQFF	TGTGCCAGCAGCGCTAGCGGGGGGTCCCTCTACAATGAGCAGTTCTTC
-	TRBV4-3	TRBJ1-5	-	CASSQGASNQPQHF	TGCGCCAGCAGCCAAGGGGCAAGCAATCAGCCCCAGCATTTT
-	TRBV7-2	TRBJ1-2	many	CASSLAGQIYGYTF	TGTGCCAGCAGCTTAGCGGGGCAGATCTATGGCTACACCTTC
TRBD2	TRBV2	TRBJ2-1	-	CASKIESSGGNEQFF	TGTGCCAGCAAGATTGAGTCTAGCGGGGGAAATGAGCAGTTCTTC
-	TRBV30	TRBJ2-7	-	CAWTGGATYEQYF	TGTGCCTGGACTGGGGGGGCGACCTACGAGCAGTACTTC
TRBD2	TRBV28	TRBJ2-7	-	CASSLGSGGAYEQYF	TGTGCCAGCAGTTTAGGTAGCGGGGGGGCTTACGAGCAGTACTTC
TRBD2	TRBV11-2	TRBJ2-7	-	CASRGWGTSGSEQYF	TGTGCCAGCAGAGGGTGGGGGACTAGCGGGAGCGAGCAGTACTTC
-	TRBV7-9	TRBJ2-2	once	CASSPPHRDLNTGELFF	TGTGCCAGCAGCCCACCGCACAGGGACCTGAACACCGGGGAGCTGTTTTTT